This TCR beta chain came from a study of blood T cells in healthy people across ages. Study conclusions and caveats: A roughly linear age-dependent decrease characterized TCR beta diversity per million T cells.

CDR1 is SGHTA, CDR2 FQGNSA, per germline. The ends were cut back, 1 base at V and 4 bases at J, with 9 bases in the middle. The CDR3 consists of 14 residues. A second PCR, run for roughly 7 to 12 cycles, used a sample-barcoded 5' primer plus a J-beta primer mix. TCRdb reprocessed the 5' RACE reads with MiXCR, giving one entry per CDR3 protein. The table shows more than 1,000,000 distinct CDR3 sequences, with less than 25% occurring only once. This clonotype turned up a few times. Antigen: not known. A further study also used this sample, focusing on T cells of mothers and their children.

The rearrangement uses TRBV7-2 and TRBJ2-3; D unclear. Sequencing was carried out using blood. This TCR derives from a girl aged 2 to 9 in good health. The CDR3 DNA sequence: TGTGCCAGCAGCTTAGTAAAGAGAGCAGATACGCAGTATTTT. As protein: CASSLVKRADTQYF.